The TCR beta chain described here comes from a study of Tregs in tolerant kidney transplant recipients. Unmatched junction bases numbered 6, after V lost 2 bases and J lost 3 bases. This CDR3 has 17 amino acids. Germline V gene data show CDR1 as MNHEY and CDR2 as SMNVEV (reference sequence). This clone has more than one count but fewer than ten. Its antigen remains unknown. After around six days with irradiated graft donor PBMCs, CFSE-labeled recipient PBMCs were FACS-sorted. Data came from immunoSEQ multiplex PCR; TCRdb stores just in-frame clones and leaves some out. The top ten hold about 5.8% of the sample, which has about 8,300 clones, about 35% seen once.

This TCR was sampled from a human patient who received a combined kidney and bone marrow transplant. Here the sequenced sample was CD8+ T cells from blood cultured with allogeneic cells, taken before the transplant. The gene calls are TRBV27 and TRBJ2-3, with 12 bases aligning to TRBD2. DNA of the CDR3: TGTGCCAGCAGTTTAATTCTAGCGGGAGGGCCAACAGATACGCAGTATTTT. Its translation: CASSLILAGGPTDTQYF.